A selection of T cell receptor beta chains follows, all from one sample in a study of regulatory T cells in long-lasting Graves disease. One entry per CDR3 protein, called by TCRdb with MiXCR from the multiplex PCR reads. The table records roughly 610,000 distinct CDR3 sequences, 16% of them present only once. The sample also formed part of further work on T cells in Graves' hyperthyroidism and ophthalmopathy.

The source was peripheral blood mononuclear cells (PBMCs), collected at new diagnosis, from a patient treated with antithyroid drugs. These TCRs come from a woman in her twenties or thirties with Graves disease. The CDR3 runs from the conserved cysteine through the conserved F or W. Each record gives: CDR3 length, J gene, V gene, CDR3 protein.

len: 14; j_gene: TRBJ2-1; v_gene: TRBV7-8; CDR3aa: CASIRTFSYNEQFF
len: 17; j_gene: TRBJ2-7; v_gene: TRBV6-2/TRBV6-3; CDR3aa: CASSYPSGLESSYEQYF
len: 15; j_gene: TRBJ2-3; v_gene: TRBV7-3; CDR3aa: CASSVSGLAGDTQYF
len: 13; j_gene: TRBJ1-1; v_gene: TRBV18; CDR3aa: CASSPGHYTEAFF
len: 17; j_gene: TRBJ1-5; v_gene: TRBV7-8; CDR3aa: CASSESGTGDSNQPQHF
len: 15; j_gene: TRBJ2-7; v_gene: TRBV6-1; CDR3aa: CASRPTGTDLYEQYF
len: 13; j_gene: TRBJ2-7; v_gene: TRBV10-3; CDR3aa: CAISQGVTYEQYF
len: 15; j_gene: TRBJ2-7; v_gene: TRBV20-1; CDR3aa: CSADGNDRTSYEQYF
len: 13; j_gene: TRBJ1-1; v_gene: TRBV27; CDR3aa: CASSPGQAYEAFF
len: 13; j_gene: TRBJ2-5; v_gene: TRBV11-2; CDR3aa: CASSFNLRETQYF
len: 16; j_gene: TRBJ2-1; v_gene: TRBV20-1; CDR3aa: CSASTLSGSSYNEQFF
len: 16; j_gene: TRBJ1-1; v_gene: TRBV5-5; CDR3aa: CASSSNLGTANTEAFF
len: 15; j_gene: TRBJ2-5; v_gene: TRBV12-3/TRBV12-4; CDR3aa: CASRFDLGGGETQYF
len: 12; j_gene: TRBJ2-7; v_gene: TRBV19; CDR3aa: CASSSSRIEQYF
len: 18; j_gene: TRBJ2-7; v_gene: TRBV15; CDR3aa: CATSRVPLAREGVYEQYF
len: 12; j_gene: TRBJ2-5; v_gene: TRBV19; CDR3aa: CASSIEGETQYF
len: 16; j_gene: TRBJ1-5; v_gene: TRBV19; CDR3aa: CASSSRRQGINQPQHF
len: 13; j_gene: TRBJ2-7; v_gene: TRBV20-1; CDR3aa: CSAGRGSSYEQYF
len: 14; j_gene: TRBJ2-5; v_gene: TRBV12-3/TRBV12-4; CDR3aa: CASSHIRHQETQYF
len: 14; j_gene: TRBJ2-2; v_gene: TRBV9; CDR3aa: CASSVDQGTGELFF
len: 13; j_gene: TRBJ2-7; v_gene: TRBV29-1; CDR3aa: CSAEVVTGFGQYF
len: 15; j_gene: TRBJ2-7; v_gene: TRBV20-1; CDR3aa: CSARAGTGRVYEQYF
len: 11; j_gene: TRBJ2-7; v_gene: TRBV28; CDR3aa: CASSWVYEQYF
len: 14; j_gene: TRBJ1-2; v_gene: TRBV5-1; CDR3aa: CASSLDPRSYGYTF
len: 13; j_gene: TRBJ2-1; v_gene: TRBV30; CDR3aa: CATLVAGEVEQFF
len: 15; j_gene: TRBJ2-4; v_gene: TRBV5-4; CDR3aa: CASSLAGLGKNIQYF
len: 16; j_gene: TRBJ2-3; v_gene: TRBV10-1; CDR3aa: CASSDRAGSSTDTQYF
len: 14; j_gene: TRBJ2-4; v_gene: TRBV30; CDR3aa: CACRLGQGKNIQYF
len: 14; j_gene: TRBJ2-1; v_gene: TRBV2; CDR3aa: CASSGRAAHNEQFF
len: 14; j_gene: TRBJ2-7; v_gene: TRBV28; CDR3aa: CASSSRDRGDEQYF
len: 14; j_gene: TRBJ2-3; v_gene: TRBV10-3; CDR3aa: CAISEGDLSDTQYF
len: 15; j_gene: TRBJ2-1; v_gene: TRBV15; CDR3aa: CATSRGRTVVNEQFF
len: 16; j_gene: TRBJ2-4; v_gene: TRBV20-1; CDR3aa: CSASGPDLLAKNIQYF
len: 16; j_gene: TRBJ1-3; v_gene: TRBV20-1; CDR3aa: CSAPDRGPNSGNTIYF
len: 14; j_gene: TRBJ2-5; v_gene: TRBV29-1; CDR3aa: CSVQLTSGKETQYF
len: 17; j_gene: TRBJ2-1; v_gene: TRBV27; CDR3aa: CASSSKTSGKRFNEQFF
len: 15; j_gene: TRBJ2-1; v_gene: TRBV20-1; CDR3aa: CSARSRGSSYNEQFF
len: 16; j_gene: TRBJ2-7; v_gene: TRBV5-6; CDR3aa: CASSQPPDRVGYEQYF
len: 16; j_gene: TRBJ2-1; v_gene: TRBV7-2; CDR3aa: CASSPRQGYFENEQFF
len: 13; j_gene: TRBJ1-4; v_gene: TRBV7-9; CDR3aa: CASRRSSNEKLFF
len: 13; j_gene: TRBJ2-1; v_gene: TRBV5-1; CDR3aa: CASSLNTGTGWFF
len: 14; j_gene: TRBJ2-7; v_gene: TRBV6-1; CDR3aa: CASSEGRQGGEQYF
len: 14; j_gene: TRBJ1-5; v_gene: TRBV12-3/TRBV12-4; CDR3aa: CASSPAGEAQPQHF
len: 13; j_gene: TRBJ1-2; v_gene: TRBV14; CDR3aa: CASSQAFGYGYTF
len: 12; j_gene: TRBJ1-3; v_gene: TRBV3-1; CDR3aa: CASSTQRNTIYF
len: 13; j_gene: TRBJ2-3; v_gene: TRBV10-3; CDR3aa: CASGTDGTDTQYF
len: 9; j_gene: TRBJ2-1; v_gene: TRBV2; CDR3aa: CASSNEQFF
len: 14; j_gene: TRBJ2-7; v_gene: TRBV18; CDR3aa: CASSPRTGGHEQYF
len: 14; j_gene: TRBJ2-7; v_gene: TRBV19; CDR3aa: CASSTGLSFYEQYF
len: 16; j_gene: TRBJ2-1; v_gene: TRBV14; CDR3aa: CASSQDRGTVYNEQFF
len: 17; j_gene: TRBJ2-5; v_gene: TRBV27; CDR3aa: CASSLRASGRRGETQYF
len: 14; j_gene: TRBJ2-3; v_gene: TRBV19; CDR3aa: CASRGQGASDTQYF
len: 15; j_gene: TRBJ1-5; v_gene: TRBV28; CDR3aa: CASSSPTRGNQPQHF